The entry below describes one T cell receptor beta chain. This entry belongs to a study of shared clonotypes between healthy human individuals. V was trimmed by 4 bases and J by 1 base, leaving 8 bases between them. The CDR3 totals 14 residues. The germline CDR1 and CDR2 sequences are SGHRS and YFSETQ. TCRdb keeps only in-frame clones here, not all; method: immunoSEQ multiplex PCR. Here the sample spans fewer than 650,000 clones, roughly four fifths being singletons. The sample was PBMCs. The chain joins TRBV5-1 to TRBJ2-2; no reliable D call. The clonotype comes from a middle-aged woman in good health. Some clones in this sample may be carry-over from other donors' samples. CDR3 residues: CASSGDGNTGELFF. CDR3 nucleotides: TGCGCCAGCAGCGGGGATGGGAACACCGGGGAGCTGTTTTTT.